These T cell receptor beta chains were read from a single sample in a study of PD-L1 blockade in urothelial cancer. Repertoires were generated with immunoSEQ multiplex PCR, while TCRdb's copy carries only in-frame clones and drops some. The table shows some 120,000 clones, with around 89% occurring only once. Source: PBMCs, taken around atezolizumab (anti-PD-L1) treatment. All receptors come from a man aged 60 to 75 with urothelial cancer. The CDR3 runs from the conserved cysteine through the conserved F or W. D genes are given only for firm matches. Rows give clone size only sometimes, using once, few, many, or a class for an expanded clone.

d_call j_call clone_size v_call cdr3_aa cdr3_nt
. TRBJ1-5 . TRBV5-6 CASSLGTATSQPQHF TGTGCCAGCAGCTTGGGTACAGCCACTAGCCAGCCCCAGCATTTT
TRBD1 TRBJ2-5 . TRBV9 CASSATGQGVLQETQYF TGTGCCAGCAGCGCCACGGGACAGGGGGTCCTCCAAGAGACCCAGTACTTC
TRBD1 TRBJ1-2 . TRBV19 CASSIGAGQEYGYTF TGTGCCAGTAGTATAGGGGCAGGACAGGAATATGGCTACACCTTC
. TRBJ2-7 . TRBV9 CASSVGAAEGSSYEQYF TGTGCCAGCAGCGTAGGGGCAGCGGAGGGCAGCTCCTACGAGCAGTACTTC
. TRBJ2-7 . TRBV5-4 CASSLRSPWAEQYF TGTGCCAGCAGCCTCAGGTCGCCGTGGGCCGAGCAGTACTTC
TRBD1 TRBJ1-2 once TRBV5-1 CASKYTGQGHGYTF TGCGCCAGTAAATATACGGGACAGGGGCACGGCTACACCTTC
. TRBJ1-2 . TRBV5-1 CASSSGSGANYGYTF TGCGCCAGCAGCTCCGGATCGGGTGCTAACTATGGCTACACCTTC
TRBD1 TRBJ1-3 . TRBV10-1 CASSPGQANSGNTIYF TGCGCCAGCAGTCCCGGACAGGCGAACTCTGGAAACACCATATATTTT
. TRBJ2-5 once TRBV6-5 CASRVGGTETQYF TGTGCCAGCAGGGTAGGGGGAACGGAGACCCAGTACTTC
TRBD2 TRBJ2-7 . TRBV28 CASRSGSPSYEQYF TGTGCCAGCAGGAGCGGGAGCCCCTCCTACGAGCAGTACTTC
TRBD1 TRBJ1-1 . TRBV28 CASSSRTGGETEAFF TGTGCCAGCAGTTCCCGGACAGGGGGGGAAACTGAAGCTTTCTTT
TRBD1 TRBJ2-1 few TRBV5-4 CASSPGQGPTPYNEQFF TGTGCCAGCAGCCCAGGACAGGGGCCTACTCCCTACAATGAGCAGTTCTTC
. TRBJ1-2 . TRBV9 CASQRSLDGNGYTF TGTGCCAGCCAGCGTAGTTTAGATGGCAATGGCTACACCTTC
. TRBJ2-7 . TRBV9 CASSVAWGRDEQYF TGTGCCAGCAGCGTAGCGTGGGGCAGGGACGAGCAGTACTTC
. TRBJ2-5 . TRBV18 CASSSEETQYF TGTGCCAGCTCGTCAGAAGAGACCCAGTACTTC